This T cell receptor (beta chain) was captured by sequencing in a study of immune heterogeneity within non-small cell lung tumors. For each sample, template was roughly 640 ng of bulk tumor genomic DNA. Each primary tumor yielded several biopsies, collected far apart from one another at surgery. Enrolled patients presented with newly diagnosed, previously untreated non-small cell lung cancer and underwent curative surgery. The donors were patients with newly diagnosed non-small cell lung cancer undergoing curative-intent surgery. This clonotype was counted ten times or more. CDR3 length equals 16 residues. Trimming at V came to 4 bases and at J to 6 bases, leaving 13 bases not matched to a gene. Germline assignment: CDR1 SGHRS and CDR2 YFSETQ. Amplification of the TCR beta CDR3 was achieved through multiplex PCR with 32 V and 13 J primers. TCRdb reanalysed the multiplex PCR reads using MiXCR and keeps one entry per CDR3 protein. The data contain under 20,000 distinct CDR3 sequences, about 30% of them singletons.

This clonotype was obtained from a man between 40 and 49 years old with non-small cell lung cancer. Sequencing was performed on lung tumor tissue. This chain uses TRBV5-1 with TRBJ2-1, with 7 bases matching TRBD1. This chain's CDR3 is CASSPPEMTGRNEQFF. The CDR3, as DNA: TGCGCCAGCAGCCCACCTGAGATGACAGGGCGCAATGAGCAGTTCTTC.